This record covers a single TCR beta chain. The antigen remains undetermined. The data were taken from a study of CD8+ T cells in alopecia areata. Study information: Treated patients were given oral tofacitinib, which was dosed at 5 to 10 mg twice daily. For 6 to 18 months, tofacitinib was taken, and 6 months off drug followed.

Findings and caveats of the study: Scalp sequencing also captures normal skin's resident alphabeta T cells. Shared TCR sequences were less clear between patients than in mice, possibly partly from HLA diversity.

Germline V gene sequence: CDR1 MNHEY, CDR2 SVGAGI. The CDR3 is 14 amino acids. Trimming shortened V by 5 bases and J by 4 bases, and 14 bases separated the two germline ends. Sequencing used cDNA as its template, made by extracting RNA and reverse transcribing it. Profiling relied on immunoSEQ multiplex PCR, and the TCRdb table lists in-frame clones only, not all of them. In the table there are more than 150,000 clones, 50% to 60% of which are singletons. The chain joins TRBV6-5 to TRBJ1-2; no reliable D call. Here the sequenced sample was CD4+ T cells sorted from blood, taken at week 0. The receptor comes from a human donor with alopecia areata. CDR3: CASSALTRPYGYTF. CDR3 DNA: TGTGCCAGCAGTGCGCTGACACGTCCCTATGGCTACACCTTC.